These 23 T cell receptor beta chains were sequenced from one sample in a study of T cell repertoires in cytomegalovirus infection. For these TCRs, the target antigens are not known. TCRdb analysed the reads with MiXCR anew, one entry per CDR3 protein. This sample yields 700,000 to 850,000 distinct CDR3 sequences, of which about 33% are seen a single time; roughly 12% belongs to the top ten. Sequencing was performed on cultured CD8+ T cells from PBMCs, taken from culture after CMV antigen stimulation. These receptors came from a human donor in good health (CMV status not recorded). Some clones in this sample may be carry-over from other donors' samples.

This clonotype was detected only a few times. V usage is TRBV5-5 and J usage is TRBJ1-1, with no clear D. The germline CDR1 and CDR2 sequences are SGHKS and YYEKEE (reference sequence). This CDR3 has 14 residues. V was cut by 4 bases and J by 0 bases, with 10 bases left in between. CDR3 loop: CASSPSPMNTEAFF. The CDR3 region has the DNA TGTGCCAGCAGCCCTTCTCCGATGAACACTGAAGCTTTCTTT.

This clonotype was detected a few times. Written as DNA, the CDR3 is TGTGCCAGCCTTCCACAGGGGACAGGTTTCTACGAGCAGTACTTC. Encoded protein: CASLPQGTGFYEQYF. The V gene is TRBV6-6, the J gene TRBJ2-7; 8 nucleotides agree with TRBD1. J was trimmed by 3 bases and V by 8 bases; bases with no gene match: 12. Per the germline V gene, CDR1 is MNHNY and CDR2 is SVGAGI (reference sequence). The CDR3 sequence is 15 residues long.

In its sample, this clonotype was seen once. The chain combines TRBV2 with TRBJ2-3; 12 nucleotides match TRBD2. V lost 5 bases, J lost 4 bases, and 10 bases stayed unmatched. Looked up from germline, CDR1 is SNHLY and CDR2 is FYNNEI. The CDR3 extends over 17 amino acids. The CDR3 protein is CASSLAGGMQCSDTQYF. CDR3 coding DNA: TGTGCCAGCAGTCTAGCGGGGGGGATGCAGTGCTCAGATACGCAGTATTTT. The full variable domain, its missing parts supplied by reference TRBV2 and TRBJ2-3, is EPEVTQTPSHQVTQMGQEVILRCVPISNHLYFYWYRQILGQKVEFLVSFYNNEISEKSEIFDDQFSVERPDGSNFTLKIRSTKLEDSAMYFCASSLAGGMQCSDTQYFGPGTRLTVL.

The rearrangement uses TRBV5-4 and TRBJ2-3, with 11 nucleotides matching TRBD2. The CDR3 consists of 20 residues. The V gene end was trimmed by 4 bases and the J gene end by 0 bases; junction bases not matched to a gene: 16. Germline V gene sequence: CDR1 SGHNT, CDR2 YYREEE (reference sequence). CDR3 sequence: CASSTGLAGLGGLSTDTQYF. For the CDR3, the DNA is TGTGCCAGCAGCACAGGACTAGCGGGCTTAGGGGGCCTTAGCACAGATACGCAGTATTTT.

The chain couples TRBV20-1 to TRBJ2-5; no definite D call. CDR3 length equals 16 residues. CDR1 DFQATT and CDR2 SNEGSKA come from the germline V gene (reference sequence). V was trimmed by 0 bases and J by 5 bases, leaving 19 bases between them. CDR3 loop: CSARDGSAVVQETQYF. The DNA for the CDR3 is TGCAGTGCTAGAGATGGGTCGGCTGTGGTCCAGGAGACCCAGTACTTC.

This clonotype showed up just a few times. The chain employs TRBV29-1 and TRBJ2-1; perhaps TRBD1 as D (5 bases). The CDR3 has 12 amino acids. CDR1 SQVTM and CDR2 ANQGSEA come from the germline V gene. The germline V and J ends were trimmed by 0 bases and 8 bases, with 8 bases remaining between them. The CDR3 nucleotides read TGCAGCGTTGAAGATCGCAGGGATGAGCAGTTCTTC. It is translated as CSVEDRRDEQFF.

This clonotype was seen only a few times. The V call is TRBV7-9, the J call TRBJ2-1; D call uncertain. CDR3 length: 12 amino acids. Trimming removed 1 base at V and 9 bases at J, with 7 bases between. Germline values: CDR1 SEHNR, CDR2 FQNEAQ (reference sequence). The CDR3 sequence is CASSLGSLEQFF. For the CDR3, the DNA is TGTGCCAGCAGCTTAGGGTCGCTTGAGCAGTTCTTC.

The V call is TRBV28, the J call TRBJ1-1; possibly TRBD1 for D (5 bases). The germline V gene has CDR1 MDHEN and CDR2 SYDVKM. V was clipped by 11 bases and J by 5 bases, with 24 bases between them. This CDR3 is built from 15 residues. CDR3 amino acids: CAGRRWVGARTEAFF. The CDR3 DNA is TGTGCCGGGAGGCGGTGGGTAGGGGCTCGGACTGAAGCTTTCTTT.

A word on this clonotype: This may be a read error: a much more frequent sequence differs by one nucleotide. The chain has TRBV6-6 and TRBJ1-1; D is uncertain. Germline V gives CDR1 MNHNY, CDR2 SVGAGI (reference sequence). The CDR3 runs to 12 residues. V lost 2 bases and J lost 3, with 4 bases in between. CDR3 coding DNA: TGTGCCAGCAGTTACGGGCACACTGAAGCTTTCTTT. Translated, it gives CASSYGHTEAFF.

The CDR3 nucleotides read TGTGCCAGCAGAAGTACCCCGGGGGCACTCCAAGAGACCCAGTACTTC. As protein: CASRSTPGALQETQYF. The genes are TRBV7-8 and TRBJ2-5; D might be TRBD1 or TRBD2, each matching 6 bases. Germline V gene sequence: CDR1 SGHVS, CDR2 FQNEAQ. Trimming took 6 bases from V and 1 from J, leaving 18 bases between them. The CDR3 is made up of 16 amino acids.

This chain joins TRBV2 and TRBJ2-2, with TRBD1 as a possible D gene (6 bases). Germline values: CDR1 SNHLY, CDR2 FYNNEI. This CDR3 spans 16 amino acids. Trimming removed 3 bases from V and 0 bases from J, with 11 bases in between. The CDR3 bases are TGTGCCAGCAGTGATATGGGACACCCGAACACCGGGGAGCTGTTTTTT. Its translation is CASSDMGHPNTGELFF.

The chain uses TRBV6-2 or TRBV6-3 and TRBJ1-1; D possibly corresponds to TRBD1 (5 bases). Trimming took off 2 bases at V and 3 bases at J, with 16 bases between the two ends. The CDR3 consists of 16 residues. In germline, CDR1 is MNHEY, CDR2 SVGEGT. CDR3 loop: CASSYHPGTRYTEAFF. The DNA of the CDR3 is TGTGCCAGCAGTTACCACCCCGGGACCCGGTACACTGAAGCTTTCTTT.

This clonotype was picked up many times. The V gene is TRBV19, the J gene TRBJ2-3, with 9 bases identical to TRBD2. The CDR3 has 16 amino acids. Germline lookup yields CDR1 LNHDA and CDR2 SQIVND (reference sequence). The junction had 4 bases not matched to a gene; V was cut back by 3 bases and J by 0 bases. The CDR3 protein is CASSILAGISTDTQYF. CDR3 sequence (DNA): TGTGCCAGTAGTATTCTAGCGGGGATTAGCACAGATACGCAGTATTTT. Filled out from reference TRBV19 and TRBJ2-3, the complete variable domain reads DGGITQSPKYLFRKEGQNVTLSCEQNLNHDAMYWYRQDPGQGLRLIYYSQIVNDFQKGDIAEGYSVSREKKESFPLTVTSAQKNPTAFYLCASSILAGISTDTQYFGPGTRLTVL.

This clonotype turned up a few times. The chain uses TRBV13 and TRBJ1-1; D not certain. Germline values: CDR1 PRHDT, CDR2 FYEKMQ (reference sequence). The V and J ends lost 0 bases and 6 bases respectively, with 11 bases between them. This CDR3 region has 14 residues. CDR3 nucleotides: TGTGCCAGCAGCTTAGGACTCAGGACCCCTGAAGCTTTCTTT. This translates into CASSLGLRTPEAFF.

In this sample, this clonotype turned up once. V and J are TRBV20-1 and TRBJ1-5; possibly TRBD1 for D (6 bases). Trimming removed 4 bases at V and 5 bases at J, with 18 bases between. The CDR3 totals 15 residues. Germline values: CDR1 DFQATT, CDR2 SNEGSKA (reference sequence). The DNA for the CDR3 is TGCAGTGCTATATACAGGGAGGAGGTGGATCAGCCCCAGCATTTT. Its protein product is CSAIYREEVDQPQHF.

In its sample, this clonotype was seen a few times. The chain carries TRBV6-2 or TRBV6-3 and TRBJ2-7; D gene ambiguous. This CDR3 region has 16 residues. Germline values: CDR1 MNHEY, CDR2 SVGEGT. Trimming shortened V by 2 bases and J by 0 bases, and 14 bases separated the two germline ends. The CDR3 nucleotides are TGTGCCAGCAGTTACCCCCGCGGCCAAGGCTCCTACGAGCAGTACGTC. Translation: CASSYPRGQGSYEQYV.

This chain connects TRBV12-5 to TRBJ2-7; TRBD1 aligns across 11 bases. This CDR3 has 18 amino acids. The germline V gene encodes CDR1 LGHNT and CDR2 FRNRAP. V shed 7 bases and J 0 bases; nucleotides not matched to a gene: 14. The CDR3 spells CASAFYQGQGASSYEQYF. As DNA, the CDR3 is TGTGCTAGTGCCTTCTATCAAGGACAGGGGGCTAGCTCCTACGAGCAGTACTTC.

This chain joins TRBV4-1 and TRBJ1-1; D might be TRBD1 (5 bases). The V gene lost 1 base and the J gene lost 2 bases, with 17 bases spanning the gap. The CDR3 is made up of 17 amino acids. Germline-derived CDR1 and CDR2 are MGHRA and YSYEKL. The CDR3 region is CASSQGGAAKANTEAFF. The CDR3 DNA sequence: TGCGCCAGCAGCCAAGGCGGGGCGGCTAAAGCCAACACTGAAGCTTTCTTT.

The V and J genes are TRBV3-1 and TRBJ1-1, with 10 bases lining up with TRBD1. The trim removed 0 bases at V and 5 bases at J, leaving 12 bases unmatched. The germline gives CDR1 LGHDT, CDR2 YNNKEL (reference sequence). The CDR3 sequence is 18 residues long. The CDR3 nucleotides read TGTGCCAGCAGCCAAGATTTTGCGACAGGGGGCCGTAAGACTGAAGCTTTCTTT. This translates into CASSQDFATGGRKTEAFF.

This clonotype was observed a few times. The rearrangement links TRBV2 to TRBJ2-5; 10 bases align to TRBD2. J was trimmed by 5 bases and V by 6 bases; bases with no gene match: 12. The germline gives CDR1 SNHLY, CDR2 FYNNEI. The CDR3 has 16 residues. The CDR3 loop reads CASRAPGTSVMETQYF. In DNA, the CDR3 is TGTGCCAGCAGGGCCCCCGGGACTAGCGTCATGGAGACCCAGTACTTC. Drawing the rest from reference TRBV2 and TRBJ2-5, the complete variable domain is EPEVTQTPSHQVTQMGQEVILRCVPISNHLYFYWYRQILGQKVEFLVSFYNNEISEKSEIFDDQFSVERPDGSNFTLKIRSTKLEDSAMYFCASRAPGTSVMETQYFGPGTRLLVL.

In this sample, this clonotype turned up once. Just one base apart from a much larger clone, this may be a read error. This sequence joins TRBV7-8 and TRBJ1-5; 9 bases match TRBD1. Germline CDR1 SGHVS, CDR2 FQNEAQ. The CDR3 consists of 15 residues. The CDR3 coding sequence is TGTGCCCGCAGCGAGGGACAGGGCGTAAATCAGCCCCAGCATTTT. It translates to CARSEGQGVNQPQHF.

This clonotype was seen a few times. The chain carries TRBV27 and TRBJ2-5, with a weak D call TRBD1 (5 bases). The CDR3 is 15 residues long. V lost 3 bases and J lost 1, with 12 bases in between. Germline V gene data show CDR1 as MNHEY and CDR2 as SMNVEV (reference sequence). DNA of the CDR3: TGTGCCAGCAGTTTTATCTGGACACCCCAAGAGACCCAGTACTTC. It is translated as CASSFIWTPQETQYF.

This clonotype was recorded a few times. The chain employs TRBV10-2 and TRBJ2-7, with TRBD2 identical over 12 bases. There are 16 residues in the CDR3. CDR1 and CDR2 (germline): WSHSY, SAAADI. Trimming took 2 bases from V and 2 from J; bases not matched to a gene: 4. CDR3 protein: CASSEGLAGQTYEQYF. CDR3 bases: TGCGCCAGCAGTGAGGGACTAGCGGGGCAAACCTACGAGCAGTACTTC.